The next 3 T cell receptor beta chains were all read from a single sample in a study of CD8+ T cells in alopecia areata. In each case, RNA was isolated and then reverse transcribed into cDNA as the sequencing template. The data were produced by immunoSEQ multiplex PCR, yet TCRdb's version contains in-frame clones alone and is incomplete. Of some 220,000 clones in the sample, around 57% were seen once. Stated treatment: oral pan-JAK inhibitor, 5-10 mg twice daily. The sequencing here drew on CD4+ T cells sorted from blood, taken at week 4, from a patient treated with tofacitinib. The source is a human donor with alopecia areata.

This chain links TRBV9 with TRBJ2-7, with 9 bases identical to TRBD2. The V gene end was trimmed by 0 bases and the J gene end by 2 bases; junction bases not matched to a gene: 3. The CDR3 sequence is 15 residues long. Per germline, CDR1 SGDLS and CDR2 YYNGEE. The CDR3 DNA follows: TGTGCCAGCAGCGTAGGCGGGGGGGACCCCTACGAGCAGTACTTC. It translates to CASSVGGGDPYEQYF.

This sequence joins TRBV5-1 and TRBJ1-1; D ambiguous. The CDR3 loop spans 14 amino acids. The germline V gene encodes CDR1 SGHRS and CDR2 YFSETQ. Trimming took off 0 bases at V and 4 bases at J, with 10 bases between the two ends. CDR3 nucleotides: TGCGCCAGCAGCTTGGTTAGTTATTCCACTGAAGCTTTCTTT. Its protein product is CASSLVSYSTEAFF.

This clone was seen only a few times. CDR3 sequence reads: CASSFIAQGATGANVLTF. The CDR3 nucleotides are TGTGCCAGCAGTTTCATAGCGCAGGGGGCGACTGGGGCCAACGTCCTGACTTTC. The chain links TRBV28 to TRBJ2-6; 8 bases line up with TRBD1. Germline assignment: CDR1 MDHEN and CDR2 SYDVKM. The CDR3 runs to 18 residues. V shed 3 bases and J 2 bases; nucleotides not matched to a gene: 9.